Listed below are T cell receptor beta chains from one sample, sequenced in a study of blood T cell repertoires in COVID-19. Assay: immunoSEQ multiplex PCR; the TCRdb copy retains only in-frame clones and omits some. The sample has roughly 150,000 clones, under 95% seen once. Sequences were obtained from peripheral blood. All receptors derive from a man aged 60-69 years with active or convalescent COVID-19. Both conserved end residues are part of each CDR3.

TRBJ2-7 13 TRBV7-2 CASNGQGHYEQYF
TRBJ2-6 14 TRBV6-4 CASSELSGANVLTF
TRBJ1-1 15 TRBV10-3 CAISDTGQGITEAFF
TRBJ1-2 14 TRBV18 CASSPAGQNYGYTF
TRBJ2-1 15 TRBV30 CAWSPPGTSYNEQFF
TRBJ1-1 18 TRBV23-1 CASTQHKRGRPLNTEAFF
TRBJ2-1 16 TRBV24-1 CATSDLGQGSGNEQFF
TRBJ1-4 14 TRBV19 CASSTQTGMVKLFF
TRBJ2-7 14 TRBV18 CASSPPSLGYEQYF
TRBJ2-3 15 TRBV19 CASSVRQGSTDTQYF
TRBJ1-2 13 TRBV24-1 CATSDSGTGGYTF
TRBJ1-4 15 TRBV27 CASSSWGVANEKLFF
TRBJ1-2 14 TRBV5-1 CASSPNRGSYGYTF
TRBJ1-1 14 TRBV6-5 CASSYYSRNTEAFF
TRBJ1-4 14 TRBV5-1 CASTQGGRREKLFF
TRBJ2-1 13 TRBV5-1 CASSTGQNNEQFF
TRBJ2-7 13 TRBV5-1 CASSSRGQYEQYF
TRBJ1-5 13 TRBV7-8 CASSPSRDQPQHF
TRBJ1-5 16 TRBV5-6 CASSLGTGGKNQPQHF